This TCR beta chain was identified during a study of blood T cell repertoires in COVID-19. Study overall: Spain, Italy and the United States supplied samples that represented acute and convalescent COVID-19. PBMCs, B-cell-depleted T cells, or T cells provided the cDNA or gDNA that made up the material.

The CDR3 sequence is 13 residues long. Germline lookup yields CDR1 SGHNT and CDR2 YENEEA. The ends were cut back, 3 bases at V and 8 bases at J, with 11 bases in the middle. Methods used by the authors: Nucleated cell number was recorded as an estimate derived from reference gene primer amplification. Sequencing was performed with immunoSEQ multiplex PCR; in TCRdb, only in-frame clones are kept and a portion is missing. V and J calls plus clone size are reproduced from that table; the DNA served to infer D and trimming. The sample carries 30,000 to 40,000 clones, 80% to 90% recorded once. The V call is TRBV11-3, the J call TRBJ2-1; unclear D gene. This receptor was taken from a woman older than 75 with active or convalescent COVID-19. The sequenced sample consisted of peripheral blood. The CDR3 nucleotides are TGTGCCAGCAGCTTTGGGCCGGCCCATGAGCAGTTCTTC. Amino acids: CASSFGPAHEQFF.